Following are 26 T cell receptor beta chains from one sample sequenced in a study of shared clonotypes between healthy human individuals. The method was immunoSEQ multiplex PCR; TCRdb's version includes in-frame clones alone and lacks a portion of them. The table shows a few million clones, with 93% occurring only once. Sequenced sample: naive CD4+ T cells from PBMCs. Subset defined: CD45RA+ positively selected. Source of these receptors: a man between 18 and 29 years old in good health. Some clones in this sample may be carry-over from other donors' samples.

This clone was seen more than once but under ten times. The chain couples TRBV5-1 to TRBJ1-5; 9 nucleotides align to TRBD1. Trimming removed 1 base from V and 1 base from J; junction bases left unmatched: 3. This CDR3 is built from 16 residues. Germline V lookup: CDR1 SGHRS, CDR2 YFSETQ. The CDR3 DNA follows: TGCGCCAGCAGCTTGACAGGGGGCGAAAGCAATCAGCCCCAGCATTTT. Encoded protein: CASSLTGGESNQPQHF.

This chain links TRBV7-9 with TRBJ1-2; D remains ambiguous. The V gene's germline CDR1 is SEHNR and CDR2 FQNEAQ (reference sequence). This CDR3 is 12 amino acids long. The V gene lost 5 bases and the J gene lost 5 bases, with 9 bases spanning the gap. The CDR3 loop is CASSPESYGYTF. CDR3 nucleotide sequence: TGTGCCAGCAGCCCCGAGAGTTATGGCTACACCTTC.

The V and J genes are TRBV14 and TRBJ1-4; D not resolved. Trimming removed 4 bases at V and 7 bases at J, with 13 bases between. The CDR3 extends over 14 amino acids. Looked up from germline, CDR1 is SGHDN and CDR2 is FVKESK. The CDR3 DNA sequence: TGTGCCAGCAGCCCCCGGCATAGAGCTGAAAAACTGTTTTTT. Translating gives CASSPRHRAEKLFF.

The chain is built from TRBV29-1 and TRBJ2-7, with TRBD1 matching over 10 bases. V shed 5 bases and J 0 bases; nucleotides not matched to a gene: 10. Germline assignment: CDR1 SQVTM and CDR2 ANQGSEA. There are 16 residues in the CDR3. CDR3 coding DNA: TGCAGCGTTTTTGGGACAGGGGATTGGTACTCCTACGAGCAGTACTTC. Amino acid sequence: CSVFGTGDWYSYEQYF.

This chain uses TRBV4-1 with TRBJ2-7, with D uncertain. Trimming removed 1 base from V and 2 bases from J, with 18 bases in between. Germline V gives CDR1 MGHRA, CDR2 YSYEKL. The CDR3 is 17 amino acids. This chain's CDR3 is CASSQGSSTVFAYEQYF. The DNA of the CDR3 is TGCGCCAGCAGCCAAGGATCGTCCACGGTTTTCGCCTACGAGCAGTACTTC.

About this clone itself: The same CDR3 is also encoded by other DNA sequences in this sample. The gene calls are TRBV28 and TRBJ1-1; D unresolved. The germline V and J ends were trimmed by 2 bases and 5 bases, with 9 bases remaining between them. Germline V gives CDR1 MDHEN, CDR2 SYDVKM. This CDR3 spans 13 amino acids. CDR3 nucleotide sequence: TGTGCCAGCAGTTTAAGGCGGGCGACTGAAGCTTTCTTT. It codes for CASSLRRATEAFF.

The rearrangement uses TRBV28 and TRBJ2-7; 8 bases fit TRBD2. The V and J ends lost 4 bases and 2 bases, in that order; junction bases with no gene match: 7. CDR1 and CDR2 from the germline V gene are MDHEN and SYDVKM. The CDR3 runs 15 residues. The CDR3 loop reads CASSSTQAGAYEQYF. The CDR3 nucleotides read TGTGCCAGCAGTTCCACTCAAGCGGGGGCCTACGAGCAGTACTTC.

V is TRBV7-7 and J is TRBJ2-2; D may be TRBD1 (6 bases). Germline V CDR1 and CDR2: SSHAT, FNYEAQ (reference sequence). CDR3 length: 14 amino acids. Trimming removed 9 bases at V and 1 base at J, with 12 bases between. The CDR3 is CASAGAGNTGELFF. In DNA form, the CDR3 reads TGTGCCAGTGCAGGGGCGGGGAACACCGGGGAGCTGTTTTTT.

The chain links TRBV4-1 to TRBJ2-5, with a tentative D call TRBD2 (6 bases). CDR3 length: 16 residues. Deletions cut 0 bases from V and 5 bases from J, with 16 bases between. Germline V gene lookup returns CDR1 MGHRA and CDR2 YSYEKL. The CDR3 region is CASSQDRATGLETQYF. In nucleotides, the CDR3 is TGCGCCAGCAGCCAAGACAGGGCTACGGGACTGGAGACCCAGTACTTC.

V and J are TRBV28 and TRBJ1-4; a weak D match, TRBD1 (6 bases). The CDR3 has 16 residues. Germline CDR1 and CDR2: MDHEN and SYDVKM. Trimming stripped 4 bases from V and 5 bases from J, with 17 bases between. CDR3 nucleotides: TGTGCCAGCAGTTCCCAAACCTCGGGGGCGAATGAAAAACTGTTTTTT. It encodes CASSSQTSGANEKLFF.

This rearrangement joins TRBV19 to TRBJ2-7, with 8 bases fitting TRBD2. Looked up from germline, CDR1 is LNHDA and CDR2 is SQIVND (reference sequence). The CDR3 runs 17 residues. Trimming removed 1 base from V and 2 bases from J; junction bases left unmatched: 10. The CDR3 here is CASSIAGGAYETYEQYF. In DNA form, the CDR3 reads TGTGCCAGTAGTATAGCGGGAGGGGCATACGAAACCTACGAGCAGTACTTC.

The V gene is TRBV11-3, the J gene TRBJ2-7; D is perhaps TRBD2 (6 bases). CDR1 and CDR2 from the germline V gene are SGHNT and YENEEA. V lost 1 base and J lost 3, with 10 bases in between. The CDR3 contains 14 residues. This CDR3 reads CASSLAEGYYEQYF. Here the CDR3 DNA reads TGTGCCAGCAGCTTAGCGGAGGGGTACTACGAGCAGTACTTC.

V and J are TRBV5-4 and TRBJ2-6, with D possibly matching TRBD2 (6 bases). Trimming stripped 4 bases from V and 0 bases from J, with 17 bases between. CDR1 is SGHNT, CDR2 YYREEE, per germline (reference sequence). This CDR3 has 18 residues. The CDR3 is CASSQFSGMASGANVLTF. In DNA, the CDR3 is TGTGCCAGCAGCCAATTTAGCGGCATGGCCTCTGGGGCCAACGTCCTGACTTTC.

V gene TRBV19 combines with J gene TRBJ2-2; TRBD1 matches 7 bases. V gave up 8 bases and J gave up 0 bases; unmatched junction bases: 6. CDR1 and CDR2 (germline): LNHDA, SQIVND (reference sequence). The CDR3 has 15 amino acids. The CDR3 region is CASRHRGPNTGELFF. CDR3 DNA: TGTGCCAGTCGCCACAGGGGCCCGAACACCGGGGAGCTGTTTTTT.

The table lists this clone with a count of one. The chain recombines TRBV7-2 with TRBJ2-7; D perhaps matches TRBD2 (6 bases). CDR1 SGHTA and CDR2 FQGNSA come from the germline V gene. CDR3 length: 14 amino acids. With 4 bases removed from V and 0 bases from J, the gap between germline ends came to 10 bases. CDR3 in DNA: TGTGCCAGCAGCTACGGGAGTATCTCCTACGAGCAGTACTTC. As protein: CASSYGSISYEQYF.

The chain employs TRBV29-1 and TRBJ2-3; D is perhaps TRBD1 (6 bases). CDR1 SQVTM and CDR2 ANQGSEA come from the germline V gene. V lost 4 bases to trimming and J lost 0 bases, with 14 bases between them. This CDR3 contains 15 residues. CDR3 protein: CSVVPDSTSTDTQYF. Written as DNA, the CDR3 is TGCAGCGTTGTCCCGGACAGTACTAGCACAGATACGCAGTATTTT.

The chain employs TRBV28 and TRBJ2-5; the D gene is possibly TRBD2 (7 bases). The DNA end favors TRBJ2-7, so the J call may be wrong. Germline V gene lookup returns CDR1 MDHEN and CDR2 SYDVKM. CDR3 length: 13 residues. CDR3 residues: CASSTPGGNEQYF. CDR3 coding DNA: TGTGCCAGCAGTACCCCGGGGGGCAACGAGCAGTACTTC.

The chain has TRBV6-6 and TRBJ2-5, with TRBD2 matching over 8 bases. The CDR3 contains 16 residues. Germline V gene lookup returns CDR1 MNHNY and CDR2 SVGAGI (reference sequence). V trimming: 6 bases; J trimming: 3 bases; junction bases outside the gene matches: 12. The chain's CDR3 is CASSDRGGTGEETQYF. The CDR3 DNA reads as TGTGCCAGCAGCGACCGGGGGGGGACGGGAGAAGAGACCCAGTACTTC.

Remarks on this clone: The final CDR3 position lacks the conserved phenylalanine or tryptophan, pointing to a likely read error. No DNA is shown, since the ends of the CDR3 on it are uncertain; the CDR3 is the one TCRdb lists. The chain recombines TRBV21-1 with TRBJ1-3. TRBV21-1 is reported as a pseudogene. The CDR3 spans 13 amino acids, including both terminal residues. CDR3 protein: CASSPLRGAHGGD.

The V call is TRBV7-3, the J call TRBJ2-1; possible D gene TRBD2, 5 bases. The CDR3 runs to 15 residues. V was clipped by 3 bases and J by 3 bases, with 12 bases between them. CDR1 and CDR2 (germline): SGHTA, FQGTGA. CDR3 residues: CASSFSREYYNEQFF. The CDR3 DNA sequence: TGTGCCAGCAGCTTCTCGAGGGAGTACTACAATGAGCAGTTCTTC.

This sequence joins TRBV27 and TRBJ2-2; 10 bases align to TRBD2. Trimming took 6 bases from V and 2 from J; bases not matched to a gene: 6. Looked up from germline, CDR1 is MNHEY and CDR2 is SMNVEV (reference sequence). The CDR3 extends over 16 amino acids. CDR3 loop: CASRGSGRTNTGELFF. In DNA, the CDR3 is TGTGCCAGCAGAGGTAGCGGGAGGACAAACACCGGGGAGCTGTTTTTT.

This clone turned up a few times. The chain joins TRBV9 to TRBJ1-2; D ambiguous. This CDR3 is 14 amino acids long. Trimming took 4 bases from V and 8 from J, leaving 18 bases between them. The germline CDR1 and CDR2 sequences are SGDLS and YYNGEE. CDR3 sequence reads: CASSPTGSPLGYTF. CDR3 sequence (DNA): TGTGCCAGCAGCCCGACGGGATCCCCCTTGGGCTACACCTTC.

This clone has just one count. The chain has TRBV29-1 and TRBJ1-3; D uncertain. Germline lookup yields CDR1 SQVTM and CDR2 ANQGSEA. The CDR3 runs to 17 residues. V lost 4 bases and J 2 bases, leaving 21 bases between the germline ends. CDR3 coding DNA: TGCAGCGTTGGGTGGGCATATTCCGCTGGGGCTGGAAACACCATATATTTT. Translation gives CSVGWAYSAGAGNTIYF.

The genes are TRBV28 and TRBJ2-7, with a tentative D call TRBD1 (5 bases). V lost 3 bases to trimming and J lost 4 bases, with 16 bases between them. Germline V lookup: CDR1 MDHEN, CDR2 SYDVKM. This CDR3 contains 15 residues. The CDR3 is CASSFRVITAYEQYF. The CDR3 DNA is TGTGCCAGCAGTTTCAGGGTTATCACTGCATACGAGCAGTACTTC.

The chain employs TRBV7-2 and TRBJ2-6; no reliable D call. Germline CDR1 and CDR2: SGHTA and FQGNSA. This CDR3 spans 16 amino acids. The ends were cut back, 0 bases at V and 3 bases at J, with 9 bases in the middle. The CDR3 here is CASSLAGTGGANVLTF. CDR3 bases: TGTGCCAGCAGCTTAGCAGGAACTGGTGGGGCCAACGTCCTGACTTTC.

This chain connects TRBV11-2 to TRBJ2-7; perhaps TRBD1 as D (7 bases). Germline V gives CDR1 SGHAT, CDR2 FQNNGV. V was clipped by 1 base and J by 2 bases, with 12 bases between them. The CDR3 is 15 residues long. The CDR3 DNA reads TGTGCCAGCAGCTTAGGACAGGGACTTCCCTACGAGCAGTACTTC. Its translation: CASSLGQGLPYEQYF.